This T cell receptor beta chain was captured by sequencing in a study of cytomegalovirus exposure and HLA in healthy donors. To note about this clone: What it binds is not known.

V gave up 1 base and J gave up 8 bases; unmatched junction bases: 9. The CDR3 length is 16 residues. Germline V gives CDR1 SGHVS, CDR2 FNYEAQ. Study results and caveats: Evidence from a later analysis indicated that most CMV-associated TCR beta chains looked HLA-restricted. Later analysis showed TCR association rates varying by HLA locus, highest for DRB1 and lowest for HLA-C. Some TCR beta chains (about 180 of them) were listed as cytomegalovirus-associated.

PCR primers comprised 60 Vbeta and 13 Jbeta primers. The data were produced by immunoSEQ multiplex PCR, yet TCRdb's version contains in-frame clones alone and is incomplete. The table includes approximately 150,000 clones, roughly 85% detected once. Sequencing was performed on PBMCs. The chain uses TRBV7-6 and TRBJ1-4; TRBD1 matches at 8 bases. The sequence was obtained from a male donor in good health and CMV-seronegative. The DNA of the CDR3 is TGTGCCAGCAGCTTAGGGCAGGGGGCTCTAAGGGAAAAACTGTTTTTT. It encodes CASSLGQGALREKLFF.